This T cell receptor beta chain was recovered during a study of blood T cell repertoires in COVID-19. Overall study context: Sample material is recorded as cDNA or gDNA derived from T cells, B-cell-depleted T cells, or PBMCs.

Seattle cases were enrolled at active infection and followed longitudinally. The V end lost 5 bases, the J end lost 5 bases, and 10 bases lay between the germline ends. Germline V gene data show CDR1 as SGHTA and CDR2 as FQGNSA. The CDR3 totals 12 residues. As originally analysed: By means of reference gene primer amplification, nucleated cell counts were estimated. Assay: immunoSEQ multiplex PCR; the TCRdb copy retains only in-frame clones and omits some. The V and J calls and clone size were taken over from that table, and D and trimming were inferred from the DNA. The data show 50,000 to 65,000 clones, roughly 83% seen once.

The sequencing input was peripheral blood. The genes are TRBV7-2 and TRBJ2-7, with a weak D call TRBD2 (5 bases). The sequence was obtained from a man aged 55-75 years with COVID-19, enrolled during active disease. The CDR3 region is CASSLDGDEQYF. Written as DNA, the CDR3 is TGTGCCAGCAGCCTGGACGGGGACGAGCAGTACTTC. Combining the CDR3 with reference TRBV7-2 and TRBJ2-7 gives the whole variable domain GAGVSQSPSNKVTEKGKDVELRCDPISGHTALYWYRQSLGQGLEFLIYFQGNSAPDKSGLPSDRFSAERTGGSVSTLTIQRTQQEDSAVYLCASSLDGDEQYFGPGTRLTVT.